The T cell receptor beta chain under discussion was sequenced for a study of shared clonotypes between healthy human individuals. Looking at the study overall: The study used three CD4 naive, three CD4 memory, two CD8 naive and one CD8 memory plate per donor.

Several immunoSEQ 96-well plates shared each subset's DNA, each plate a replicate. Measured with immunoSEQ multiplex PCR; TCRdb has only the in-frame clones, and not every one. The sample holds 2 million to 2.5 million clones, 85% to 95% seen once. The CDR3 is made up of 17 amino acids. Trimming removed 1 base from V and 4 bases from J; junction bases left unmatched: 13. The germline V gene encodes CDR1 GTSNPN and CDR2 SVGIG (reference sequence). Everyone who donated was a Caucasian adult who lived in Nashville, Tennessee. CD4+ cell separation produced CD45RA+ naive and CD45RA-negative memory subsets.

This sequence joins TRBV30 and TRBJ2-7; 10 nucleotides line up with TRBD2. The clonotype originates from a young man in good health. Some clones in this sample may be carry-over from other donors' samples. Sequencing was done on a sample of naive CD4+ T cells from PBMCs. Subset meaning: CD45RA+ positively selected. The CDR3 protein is CAWSAKSSSGSWYEQYF. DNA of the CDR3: TGTGCCTGGAGTGCAAAAAGTTCTAGCGGGAGCTGGTACGAGCAGTACTTC.